This is a list of T cell receptor beta chains from one sample in a study of T cell repertoires in cytomegalovirus infection. TCRdb recomputed calls from the reads with MiXCR, one row per CDR3 protein. The sample has approximately 100,000 distinct CDR3 sequences; less than 25% are singletons. The sequenced sample was CD8+ T cells from PBMCs. The source of these receptors is a human donor in good health (CMV status not recorded). Some clones in this sample may be carry-over from other donors' samples. The CDR3 runs from the conserved cysteine through the conserved F or W. Each record gives: J gene, clone size, V gene, D gene, CDR3 length, CDR3 DNA, CDR3 protein. The D gene is left open where the match is weak. Clone size is stated in some rows and not others, as once, few, many or a class when expanded.

J gene: TRBJ2-7; clone size: -; V gene: TRBV28; D gene: -; CDR3 length: 12; CDR3 DNA: TGTGCCAGCATCACTCCTCGGGGTCAGCATTACTTC; CDR3 protein: CASITPRGQHYF
J gene: TRBJ1-1; clone size: -; V gene: TRBV4-1; D gene: -; CDR3 length: 14; CDR3 DNA: TGCGCCAGCAGCCAGGGGAATGGGGACACTGAAGCTTTCTTT; CDR3 protein: CASSQGNGDTEAFF
J gene: TRBJ1-4; clone size: once; V gene: TRBV19; D gene: -; CDR3 length: 16; CDR3 DNA: TGTGCCAGTAGTCCGAACGGCCTCAGCGGGGATGAAAAACTGTTTTTT; CDR3 protein: CASSPNGLSGDEKLFF
J gene: TRBJ2-5; clone size: few; V gene: TRBV5-1; D gene: -; CDR3 length: 14; CDR3 DNA: TGCGCCAGCAGCTTGAACAGGCTTCAAGAGACCCAGTACTTC; CDR3 protein: CASSLNRLQETQYF
J gene: TRBJ2-1; clone size: few; V gene: TRBV11-2; D gene: TRBD1; CDR3 length: 15; CDR3 DNA: TGTGCCAGCAGCCTGAGACAGGGGTACGACAATGAGCAGTTCTTC; CDR3 protein: CASSLRQGYDNEQFF
J gene: TRBJ2-3; clone size: -; V gene: TRBV28; D gene: TRBD1; CDR3 length: 17; CDR3 DNA: TGTGCCAGCAGGTCAAAGTTCAGGGGGCCTGACACAGATACGCAGTATTTT; CDR3 protein: CASRSKFRGPDTDTQYF
J gene: TRBJ2-1; clone size: few; V gene: TRBV19; D gene: -; CDR3 length: 14; CDR3 DNA: TGTGCCAGTAGTATGGAAGGTAACCACAATGAGCAGTTCTTC; CDR3 protein: CASSMEGNHNEQFF
J gene: TRBJ2-1; clone size: many; V gene: TRBV7-9; D gene: TRBD2; CDR3 length: 14; CDR3 DNA: TGTGCCACCCCTAGCGGGAGGGCCCCTGGAGAGCAGTTCTTC; CDR3 protein: CATPSGRAPGEQFF
J gene: TRBJ2-7; clone size: many; V gene: TRBV11-2; D gene: TRBD1; CDR3 length: 15; CDR3 DNA: TGTGCCAGCAGCCTAGGAGGTACAGGGGGCTACGAGCAGTACTTC; CDR3 protein: CASSLGGTGGYEQYF
J gene: TRBJ1-2; clone size: -; V gene: TRBV25-1; D gene: -; CDR3 length: 13; CDR3 DNA: TGTGCCAGCAGGGCCGCTCATCACTATGGCTACACCTTC; CDR3 protein: CASRAAHHYGYTF
J gene: TRBJ2-1; clone size: -; V gene: TRBV7-3; D gene: -; CDR3 length: 15; CDR3 DNA: TGTGCCAGCAGCTCCATCCGCGACGGAGACAATGAGCAGTTCTTC; CDR3 protein: CASSSIRDGDNEQFF
J gene: TRBJ2-7; clone size: many; V gene: TRBV29-1; D gene: TRBD2; CDR3 length: 16; CDR3 DNA: TGCAGCGTTGAAGATCCGGGGCGGGGGGTCTCCTACGAGCAGTACTTC; CDR3 protein: CSVEDPGRGVSYEQYF
J gene: TRBJ2-7; clone size: many; V gene: TRBV7-2; D gene: TRBD1; CDR3 length: 15; CDR3 DNA: TGTGCCAGCAGGGTGGCGGACAGGGCTTCCTACGAGCAGTACTTC; CDR3 protein: CASRVADRASYEQYF
J gene: TRBJ2-7; clone size: few; V gene: TRBV18; D gene: TRBD1; CDR3 length: 15; CDR3 DNA: TGTGCCAGCTCACCGTCGGCGACAGGGACCTACGAGCAGTACTTC; CDR3 protein: CASSPSATGTYEQYF
J gene: TRBJ2-1; clone size: many; V gene: TRBV6-1; D gene: -; CDR3 length: 11; CDR3 DNA: TGTGCCAGCACTCACAACGATGAGCAGTTCTTC; CDR3 protein: CASTHNDEQFF
J gene: TRBJ1-4; clone size: few; V gene: TRBV7-6; D gene: TRBD1; CDR3 length: 14; CDR3 DNA: TGTGCCAGCAGCCGAGGGGACAGGGATGAAAAACTGTTTTTT; CDR3 protein: CASSRGDRDEKLFF
J gene: TRBJ2-7; clone size: -; V gene: TRBV15; D gene: TRBD2; CDR3 length: 13; CDR3 DNA: TGTGCCACCAGCGAGACTAGCCGCTACGAGCAGTACTTC; CDR3 protein: CATSETSRYEQYF
J gene: TRBJ2-3; clone size: -; V gene: TRBV27; D gene: TRBD2; CDR3 length: 15; CDR3 DNA: TGTGCCAGCAGTACAACTAGCGGGGGCACAGATACGCAGTATTTT; CDR3 protein: CASSTTSGGTDTQYF
J gene: TRBJ2-1; clone size: few; V gene: TRBV7-8; D gene: TRBD2; CDR3 length: 16; CDR3 DNA: TGTGCCAGCAGAACCAGTCCGGGAGGAGTCTACAATGAGCAGTTCTTC; CDR3 protein: CASRTSPGGVYNEQFF
J gene: TRBJ2-1; clone size: few; V gene: TRBV7-9; D gene: -; CDR3 length: 12; CDR3 DNA: TGTGCCAGCAGCTCCGGGTCCAATGAGCAGTTCTTC; CDR3 protein: CASSSGSNEQFF
J gene: TRBJ2-1; clone size: few; V gene: TRBV7-2; D gene: TRBD2; CDR3 length: 15; CDR3 DNA: TGTGCCAGCAGCTCACTAGCGGGGGGAGGGAATGAGCAGTTCTTC; CDR3 protein: CASSSLAGGGNEQFF
J gene: TRBJ2-3; clone size: many; V gene: TRBV7-2; D gene: -; CDR3 length: 13; CDR3 DNA: TGTGCCAGCAGCCTCGGAAGGGGAGATACGCAGTATTTT; CDR3 protein: CASSLGRGDTQYF
J gene: TRBJ2-7; clone size: -; V gene: TRBV30; D gene: -; CDR3 length: 13; CDR3 DNA: TGTGCCTGGAGTGTCGGACCGTACTACGAGCAGTACTTC; CDR3 protein: CAWSVGPYYEQYF
J gene: TRBJ1-2; clone size: many; V gene: TRBV12-3/TRBV12-4; D gene: TRBD1; CDR3 length: 13; CDR3 DNA: TGTGCCAGCAGTTTAGCGGGGACAGGGAACTACACCTTC; CDR3 protein: CASSLAGTGNYTF
J gene: TRBJ2-1; clone size: -; V gene: TRBV4-3; D gene: -; CDR3 length: 16; CDR3 DNA: TGCGCCAGCAGCCAAGATTTGGGGGGCTCCTACAATGAGCAGTTCTTC; CDR3 protein: CASSQDLGGSYNEQFF
J gene: TRBJ1-2; clone size: -; V gene: TRBV2; D gene: TRBD1; CDR3 length: 15; CDR3 DNA: TGTGCCAGCACCTTGACAGGGGGCAGCGACTATGGCTACACCTTC; CDR3 protein: CASTLTGGSDYGYTF